The 3 T cell receptor beta chains below were found in one sample sequenced in a study of cytomegalovirus exposure and HLA in healthy donors. PCR used 60 Vbeta primers and 13 Jbeta primers. TCRdb keeps only in-frame clones here, not all; method: immunoSEQ multiplex PCR. Of 180,000 or so clones in the sample, around 77% were seen once. The sample consisted of PBMCs. All receptors come from a woman aged 30 to 39 in good health and CMV-seronegative.

The chain recombines TRBV7-2 with TRBJ1-4, with TRBD1 as a possible D gene (6 bases). V lost 4 bases to trimming and J lost 8 bases, with 14 bases between them. The CDR3 runs 14 residues. The V gene's germline CDR1 is SGHTA and CDR2 FQGNSA. The CDR3: CASSSQGYGEKLFF. Written as DNA, the CDR3 is TGTGCCAGCAGCTCACAGGGATACGGGGAAAAACTGTTTTTT.

The chain employs TRBV4-1 and TRBJ2-3; TRBD2 matches 12 bases. The CDR3 is made up of 17 amino acids. The V gene end was trimmed by 4 bases and the J gene end by 8 bases; junction bases not matched to a gene: 13. Germline CDR1 reads MGHRA; CDR2 reads YSYEKL. CDR3 in amino acids: CASSLRLAGAGMGTQYF. Written as DNA, the CDR3 is TGCGCCAGCAGCCTTAGACTAGCGGGGGCCGGCATGGGTACGCAGTATTTT.

The genes are TRBV18 and TRBJ1-4; maybe TRBD1 (5 bases). V was trimmed by 3 bases and J by 3 bases, leaving 17 bases between them. The germline gives CDR1 KGHSH, CDR2 LQKENI. The CDR3 runs to 17 residues. The DNA for the CDR3 is TGTGCCAGCTCACCTCTGGGCAGGGCTGAGGCTAATGAAAAACTGTTTTTT. Translating it yields CASSPLGRAEANEKLFF.